The T cell receptor (beta chain) under discussion was sequenced for a study of shared T cell receptors in the human thymus. Only in-frame clones appear in the TCRdb table, and some are missing; sequencing was by immunoSEQ multiplex PCR. This repertoire shows under 850,000 clones, approximately 87% found once; its top ten account for approximately 0.011%. The V end lost 2 bases, the J end lost 5 bases, and 19 bases lay between the germline ends. Germline V gene lookup returns CDR1 MGHRA and CDR2 YSYEKL. The CDR3 runs to 16 residues. The sample was also reused in another study, on human thymus T cells. From that second work: Resections obtained during corrective heart surgery supplied the thymus tissue. What appeared biased in thymic and blood repertoires was the usage of V and J genes. What related research reported was that thymic repertoires overlapped highly among unrelated individuals.

The chain employs TRBV4-1 and TRBJ2-7; tentatively, D is TRBD2 (5 bases). This clonotype was sampled from a boy under three years old with a congenital heart defect. The sequencing sample was made of thymocytes. Here the CDR3 reads CASSQSHGVLLHEQYF. In nucleotides, the CDR3 is TGCGCCAGCAGCCAATCACACGGGGTCTTGCTCCACGAGCAGTACTTC.